This is a list of T cell receptor beta chains from one sample in a study of T cell repertoires in cytomegalovirus infection. Antigen specificity for these receptors is unknown. TCRdb analysed the reads with MiXCR anew, one entry per CDR3 protein. The table lists around 750,000 distinct CDR3 sequences, 32% of them singletons. The sample was cultured CD8+ T cells from PBMCs, taken from culture after CMV antigen stimulation. Source of these receptors: a human donor in good health (CMV status not recorded). Some clones in this sample may be carry-over from other donors' samples. CDR3s include the opening cysteine and the closing phenylalanine or tryptophan. A D gene is named only where the DNA matches it firmly. The size of a clone is reported for some rows only, either as once, few or many, or as a class for expanded clones.

TRBV7-6	-	TRBJ2-4	TRBD1	CASSDGQGAKNIQYF	TGTGCCAGCAGCGACGGACAGGGGGCCAAAAACATTCAGTACTTC
TRBV15	-	TRBJ1-6	TRBD1	CATSSSRGVNNSPLHF	TGTGCCACCAGCAGTAGCAGGGGGGTTAACAATTCACCCCTCCACTTT
TRBV24-1	-	TRBJ2-2	-	CATLGEGGELFF	TGTGCCACCCTTGGAGAGGGCGGGGAGCTGTTTTTT
TRBV6-6	-	TRBJ2-7	-	CATANWEQYF	TGTGCCACCGCTAACTGGGAGCAGTACTTC
TRBV5-1	few	TRBJ1-5	-	CASSLEPLEMHQPQHF	TGCGCCAGCAGCTTGGAGCCCCTAGAGATGCATCAGCCCCAGCATTTT
TRBV3-1	few	TRBJ2-2	-	CASSRTAGNTGELFF	TGTGCCAGCAGCCGGACAGCCGGGAACACCGGGGAGCTGTTTTTT
TRBV12-3/TRBV12-4	-	TRBJ2-1	-	CASNEGYNEQFF	TGTGCCAGCAACGAAGGCTACAATGAGCAGTTCTTC
TRBV7-9	few	TRBJ1-2	-	CASSLAIGQGGGYTF	TGTGCCAGCAGCTTAGCGATCGGTCAGGGCGGCGGCTACACCTTC
TRBV7-6	-	TRBJ1-5	-	CASSRAPENQPQHF	TGTGCCAGCAGCCGCGCCCCGGAGAATCAGCCCCAGCATTTT
TRBV7-6	many	TRBJ2-1	-	CASSFGVYNEQFF	TGTGCCAGCAGCTTCGGGGTCTACAATGAGCAGTTCTTC
TRBV6-1	-	TRBJ2-1	-	CASILPNYNEQFF	TGTGCCAGCATTTTGCCCAATTACAATGAGCAGTTCTTC
TRBV27	-	TRBJ2-3	-	CASRNEGDSTDTQYF	TGTGCCAGCAGAAATGAGGGGGATAGCACAGATACGCAGTATTTT
TRBV7-3	-	TRBJ2-3	TRBD1	CASSRDRADTQYF	TGTGCCAGCAGCCGGGACAGGGCAGATACGCAGTATTTT
TRBV7-8	many	TRBJ2-1	-	CASSLPRQEAYNEQFF	TGTGCCAGCAGCTTACCCAGACAGGAAGCCTACAATGAGCAGTTCTTC
TRBV6-2/TRBV6-3	-	TRBJ1-5	-	CASSYVGVWQPQHF	TGTGCCAGCAGTTACGTCGGGGTTTGGCAGCCCCAGCATTTT
TRBV6-6	few	TRBJ2-6	-	CASLPVPGSPLSGANVLTF	TGTGCCAGCCTCCCGGTACCAGGGTCGCCACTCTCTGGGGCCAACGTCCTGACTTTC
TRBV5-5	-	TRBJ1-1	-	CASSLAALGTEAFF	TGTGCCAGCAGCTTGGCAGCGCTGGGCACTGAAGCTTTCTTT
TRBV7-8	many	TRBJ2-5	-	CASSLNRVGTRRETQYF	TGTGCCAGCAGCTTAAACAGGGTGGGGACACGCAGGGAGACCCAGTACTTC
TRBV6-2/TRBV6-3	-	TRBJ2-7	TRBD2	CASSSPGLAELYEQYF	TGTGCCAGCAGTTCCCCGGGACTAGCGGAACTCTACGAGCAGTACTTC
TRBV4-1	-	TRBJ2-2	TRBD1	CASSGDRQGNTGELFF	TGCGCCAGCAGCGGAGACAGACAGGGGAACACCGGGGAGCTGTTTTTT
TRBV6-4	-	TRBJ2-2	-	CASTPRAGTQNTGELFF	TGTGCCAGCACCCCCCGGGCAGGAACGCAGAACACCGGGGAGCTGTTTTTT
TRBV7-2	many	TRBJ1-6	-	CASSLYIREAGLDSPLHF	TGTGCCAGCAGCTTATATATCAGAGAAGCAGGTTTGGATTCACCCCTCCACTTT
TRBV7-8	few	TRBJ2-3	-	CASSLAGYTDTQYF	TGTGCCAGCAGCTTAGCGGGGTACACAGATACGCAGTATTTT
TRBV12-3/TRBV12-4	few	TRBJ2-7	-	CASSPPGVGISNF	TGTGCCAGCAGCCCCCCTGGTGTGGGGATTTCGAACTTC
TRBV11-3	-	TRBJ2-1	TRBD2	CASSLFSGSSYNEQFF	TGTGCCAGCAGCCTCTTTAGCGGGAGCTCCTACAATGAGCAGTTCTTC
TRBV11-2	few	TRBJ1-2	-	CASRLSSYGYTF	TGTGCCAGCCGTCTTTCGTCTTATGGCTACACCTTC
TRBV7-6	-	TRBJ1-1	-	CASSLGGTMNTEAFF	TGTGCCAGCAGCTTAGGAGGGACAATGAACACTGAAGCTTTCTTT
TRBV15	-	TRBJ1-1	-	CATNISRRTEAFF	TGTGCCACCAACATATCGAGGAGGACTGAAGCTTTCTTT
TRBV27	few	TRBJ2-7	-	CASLPSGRPHEQYF	TGTGCCAGCCTACCCTCGGGCAGGCCCCACGAGCAGTACTTC
TRBV12-3/TRBV12-4	-	TRBJ1-5	-	CASRNTGPQHF	TGTGCCAGCAGGAATACGGGGCCCCAGCATTTT
TRBV10-3	once	TRBJ1-5	-	CAIRDPNQPQHF	TGTGCCATCAGAGACCCAAATCAGCCCCAGCATTTT
TRBV4-1	-	TRBJ2-7	-	CASSQTYSSYEQYF	TGCGCCAGCAGCCAGACCTATAGCTCCTACGAGCAGTACTTC
TRBV19	-	TRBJ2-1	-	CASSIVGGGAYNEQFF	TGTGCCAGTAGTATAGTCGGAGGGGGCGCTTACAATGAGCAGTTCTTC
TRBV20-1	-	TRBJ2-6	-	CSARGAGTPFGTNVLTF	TGCAGTGCTAGGGGGGCGGGGACTCCGTTTGGGACCAACGTCCTGACTTTC
TRBV7-8	many	TRBJ1-2	-	CASSLARGSYGYTF	TGTGCCAGCAGCTTAGCCCGGGGTAGCTATGGCTACACCTTC
TRBV12-3/TRBV12-4	few	TRBJ2-6	TRBD2	CASSFISGRGSGANVLTF	TGTGCCAGCAGTTTTATCTCAGGGAGGGGCTCCGGGGCCAACGTCCTGACTTTC
TRBV19	-	TRBJ1-1	-	CASSIDLGGSEAFF	TGTGCCAGTAGTATAGATCTTGGAGGGTCTGAAGCTTTCTTT